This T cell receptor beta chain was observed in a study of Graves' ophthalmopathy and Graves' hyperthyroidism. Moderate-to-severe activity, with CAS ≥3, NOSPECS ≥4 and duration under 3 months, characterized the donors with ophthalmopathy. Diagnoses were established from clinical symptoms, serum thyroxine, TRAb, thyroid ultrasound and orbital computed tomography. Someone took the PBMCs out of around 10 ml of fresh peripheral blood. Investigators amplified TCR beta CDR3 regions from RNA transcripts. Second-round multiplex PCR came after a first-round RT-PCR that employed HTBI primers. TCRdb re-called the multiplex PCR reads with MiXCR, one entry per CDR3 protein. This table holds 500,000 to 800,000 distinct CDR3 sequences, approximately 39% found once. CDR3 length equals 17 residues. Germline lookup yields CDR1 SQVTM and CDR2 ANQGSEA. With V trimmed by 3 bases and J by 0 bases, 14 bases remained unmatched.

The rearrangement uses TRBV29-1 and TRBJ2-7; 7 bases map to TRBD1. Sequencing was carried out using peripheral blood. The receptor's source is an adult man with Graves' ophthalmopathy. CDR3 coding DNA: TGCAGCGTTGACCAAGATGGGGGACAGCAGATCTCCTACGAGCAGTACTTC. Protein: CSVDQDGGQQISYEQYF.